The following is a TCR beta chain sequence with its context. Germline loops: CDR1 SGHRS, CDR2 YFSETQ. The CDR3 extends over 14 amino acids. V was shortened by 5 bases and J by 3 bases, with 11 bases between the two germline ends. The data are from a study of T cell responses to AZD1222 COVID-19 vaccine. Sequencing used immunoSEQ multiplex PCR; TCRdb keeps in-frame clones, though not all of them. The sample lists about 68,000 clones, almost 90% occurring once. The chain uses TRBV5-1 and TRBJ1-4, with D perhaps matching TRBD1 (5 bases). This TCR was sampled from an adult in good health. Source: peripheral blood, taken on day 0 of AZD1222 vaccination. The CDR3 sequence: CASRRDVANEKLFF. The CDR3, as DNA: TGCGCCAGCAGACGGGACGTGGCTAATGAAAAACTGTTTTTT.